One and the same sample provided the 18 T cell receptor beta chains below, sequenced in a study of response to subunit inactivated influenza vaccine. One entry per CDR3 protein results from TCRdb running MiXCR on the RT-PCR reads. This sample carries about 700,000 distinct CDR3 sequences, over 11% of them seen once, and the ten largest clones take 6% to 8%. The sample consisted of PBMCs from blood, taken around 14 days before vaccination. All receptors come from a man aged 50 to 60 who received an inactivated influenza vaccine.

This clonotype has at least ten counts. CDR3 coding DNA: TGTGCCAGCAGTTACCGACACGCGGGAAATCAGCCCCAGCATTTT. Translating it yields CASSYRHAGNQPQHF. J is TRBJ1-5 and V is TRBV6-5, with no clear D. Trimming stripped 2 bases from V and 4 bases from J, with 12 bases between. Germline V gene data show CDR1 as MNHEY and CDR2 as SVGAGI. This CDR3 is built from 15 residues.

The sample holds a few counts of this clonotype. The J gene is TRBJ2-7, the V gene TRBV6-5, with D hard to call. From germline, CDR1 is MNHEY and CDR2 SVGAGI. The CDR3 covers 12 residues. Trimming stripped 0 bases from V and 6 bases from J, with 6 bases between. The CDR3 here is CASSYSGFEQYF. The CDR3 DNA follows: TGTGCCAGCAGTTACTCGGGGTTCGAGCAGTACTTC.

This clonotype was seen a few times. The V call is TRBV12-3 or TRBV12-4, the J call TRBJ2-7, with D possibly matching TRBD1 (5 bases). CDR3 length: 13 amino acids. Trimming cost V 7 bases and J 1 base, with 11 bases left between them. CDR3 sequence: CASTRAGSYEQYF. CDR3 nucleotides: TGTGCCAGCACTAGGGCAGGGTCCTACGAGCAGTACTTC.

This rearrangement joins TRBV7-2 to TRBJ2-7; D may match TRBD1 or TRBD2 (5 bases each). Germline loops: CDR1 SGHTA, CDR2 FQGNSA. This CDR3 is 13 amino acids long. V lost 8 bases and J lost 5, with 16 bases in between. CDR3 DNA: TGTGCCAGCGGGAAGGGGTGGAGGAACGAGCAGTACTTC. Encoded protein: CASGKGWRNEQYF.

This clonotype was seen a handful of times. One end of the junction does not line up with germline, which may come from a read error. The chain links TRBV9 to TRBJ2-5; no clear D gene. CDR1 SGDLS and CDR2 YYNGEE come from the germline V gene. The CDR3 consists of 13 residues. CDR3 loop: CASSAHHHETQYF. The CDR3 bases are TGTGCCAGCAGCGCCCACCACCATGAGACCCAGTACTTC.

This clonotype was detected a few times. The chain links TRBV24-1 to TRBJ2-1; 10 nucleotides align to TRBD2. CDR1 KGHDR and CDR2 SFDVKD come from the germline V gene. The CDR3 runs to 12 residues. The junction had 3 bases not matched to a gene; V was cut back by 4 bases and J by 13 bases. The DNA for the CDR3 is TGTGCCACCAGTGACCCTAGCGGGAGACAGTTCTTC. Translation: CATSDPSGRQFF.

The CDR3 spells CSAGLAGVGDTQYF. The CDR3 region has the DNA TGCAGTGCTGGACTAGCGGGAGTTGGAGATACGCAGTATTTT. The J gene is TRBJ2-3, the V gene TRBV20-1; TRBD2 matches at 13 bases. The CDR3 covers 14 residues. The germline V gene encodes CDR1 DFQATT and CDR2 SNEGSKA (reference sequence). V lost 5 bases to trimming and J lost 5 bases; unmatched junction nucleotides: 4.

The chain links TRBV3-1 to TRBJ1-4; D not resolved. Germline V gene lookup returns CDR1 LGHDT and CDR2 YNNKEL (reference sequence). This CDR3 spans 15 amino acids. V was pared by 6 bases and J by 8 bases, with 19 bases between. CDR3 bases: TGTGCCAGCAGTTTCACGGGCAATGGTGGCGAAAAACTGTTTTTT. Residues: CASSFTGNGGEKLFF.

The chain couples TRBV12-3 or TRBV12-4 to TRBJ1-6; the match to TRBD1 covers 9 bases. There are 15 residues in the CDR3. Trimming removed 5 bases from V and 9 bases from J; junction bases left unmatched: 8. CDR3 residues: CASSAGTGSVSPLHF. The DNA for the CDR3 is TGTGCCAGCAGTGCCGGGACAGGGAGCGTTTCACCCCTCCACTTT.

This CDR3 reads CASSGKREGRKNEQFF. The CDR3 DNA reads TGTGCCAGCAGCGGCAAGCGGGAGGGCCGAAAAAATGAGCAGTTCTTC. The chain couples TRBV7-2 to TRBJ2-1; 10 nucleotides agree with TRBD2. This CDR3 has 16 amino acids. Germline loops: CDR1 SGHTA, CDR2 FQGNSA. After removal of 5 bases from V and 7 bases from J, the junction contained 11 bases not matched to a gene.

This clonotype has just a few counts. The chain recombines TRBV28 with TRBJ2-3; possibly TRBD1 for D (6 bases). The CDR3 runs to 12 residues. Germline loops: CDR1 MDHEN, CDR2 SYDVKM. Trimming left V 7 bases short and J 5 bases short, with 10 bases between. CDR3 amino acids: CASNRVEDTQYF. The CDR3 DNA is TGTGCCAGCAACAGGGTTGAAGATACGCAGTATTTT.

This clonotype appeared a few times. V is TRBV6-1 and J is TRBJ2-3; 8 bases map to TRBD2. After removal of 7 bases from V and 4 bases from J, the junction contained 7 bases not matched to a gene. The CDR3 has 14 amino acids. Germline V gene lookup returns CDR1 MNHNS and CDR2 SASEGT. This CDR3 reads CASIPAGASDTQYF. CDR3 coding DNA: TGTGCCAGCATTCCAGCGGGGGCTTCAGATACGCAGTATTTT.

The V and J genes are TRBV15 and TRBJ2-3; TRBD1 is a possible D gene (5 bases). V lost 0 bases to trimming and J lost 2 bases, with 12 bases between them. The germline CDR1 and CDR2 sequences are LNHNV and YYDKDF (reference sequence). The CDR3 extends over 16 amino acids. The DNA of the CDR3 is TGTGCCACCAGCAGAGATCTCAGACAGTCCACAGATACGCAGTATTTT. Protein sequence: CATSRDLRQSTDTQYF.

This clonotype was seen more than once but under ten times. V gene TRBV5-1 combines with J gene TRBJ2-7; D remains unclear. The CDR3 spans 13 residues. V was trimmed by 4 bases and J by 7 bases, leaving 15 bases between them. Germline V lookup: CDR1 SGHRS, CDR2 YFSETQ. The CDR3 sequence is CASSPNTVGEQYF. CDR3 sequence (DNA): TGCGCCAGCAGCCCGAACACGGTCGGGGAGCAGTACTTC.

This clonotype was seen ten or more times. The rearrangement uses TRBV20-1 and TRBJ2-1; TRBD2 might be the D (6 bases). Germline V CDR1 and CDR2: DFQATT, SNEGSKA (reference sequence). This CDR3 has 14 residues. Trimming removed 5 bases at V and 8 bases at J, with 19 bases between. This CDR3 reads CSAGGLETVDEQFF. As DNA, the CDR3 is TGCAGTGCTGGGGGACTCGAGACGGTGGATGAGCAGTTCTTC.

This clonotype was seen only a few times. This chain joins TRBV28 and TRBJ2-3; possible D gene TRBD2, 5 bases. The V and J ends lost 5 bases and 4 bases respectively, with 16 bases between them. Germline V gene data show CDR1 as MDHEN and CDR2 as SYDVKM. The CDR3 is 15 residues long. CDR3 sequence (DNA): TGTGCCAGCAGTATACGGCGATCTAGCTCAGATACGCAGTATTTT. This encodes CASSIRRSSSDTQYF.

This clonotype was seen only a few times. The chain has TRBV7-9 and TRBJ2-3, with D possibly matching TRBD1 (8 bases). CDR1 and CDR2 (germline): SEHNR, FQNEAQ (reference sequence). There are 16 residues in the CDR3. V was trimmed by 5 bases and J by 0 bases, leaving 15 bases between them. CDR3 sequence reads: CASSPHRGGSTDTQYF. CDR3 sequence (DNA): TGTGCCAGCAGCCCCCACAGGGGGGGAAGCACAGATACGCAGTATTTT.

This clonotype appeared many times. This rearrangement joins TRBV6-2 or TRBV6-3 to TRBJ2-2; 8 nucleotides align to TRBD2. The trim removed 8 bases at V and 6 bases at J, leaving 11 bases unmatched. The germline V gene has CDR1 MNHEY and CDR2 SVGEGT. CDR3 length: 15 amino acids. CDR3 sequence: CASRPGLVRPGELFF. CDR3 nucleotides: TGTGCCAGCCGGCCGGGACTAGTCCGGCCCGGGGAGCTGTTTTTT.